The 8 T cell receptor beta chains reported below all come from one sample, sequenced in a study of cytomegalovirus exposure and HLA in healthy donors. Assay: immunoSEQ multiplex PCR; the TCRdb copy retains only in-frame clones and omits some. The sample includes some 260,000 clones, roughly nine tenths of them seen just once. Specimen: PBMCs. The receptors originated from a young man in good health and CMV-seropositive.

The V and J genes are TRBV6-1 and TRBJ1-5, with D uncertain. V was shortened by 3 bases and J by 2 bases, with 5 bases between the two germline ends. CDR3 length equals 13 residues. The germline V gene has CDR1 MNHNS and CDR2 SASEGT. The CDR3 DNA sequence: TGTGCCAGCAGTGATTTAGGCAATCAGCCCCAGCATTTT. Amino acid sequence: CASSDLGNQPQHF.

This rearrangement joins TRBV5-6 to TRBJ1-1; D remains unclear. CDR1 SGHDT and CDR2 YYEEEE come from the germline V gene. Trimming left V 6 bases short and J 1 base short, with 10 bases between. The CDR3 is 13 amino acids. CDR3 sequence reads: CASTRPENTEAFF. CDR3 in DNA: TGTGCCAGCACCCGACCGGAGAACACTGAAGCTTTCTTT.

The chain is built from TRBV9 and TRBJ2-5; D gene unclear. Germline-derived CDR1 and CDR2 are SGDLS and YYNGEE. V was trimmed by 6 bases and J by 2 bases, leaving 8 bases between them. The CDR3 loop spans 12 amino acids. The CDR3 here is CASKGRQETQYF. Here the CDR3 DNA reads TGTGCCAGCAAAGGCAGGCAAGAGACCCAGTACTTC.

This clone was seen only once. V gene TRBV2 combines with J gene TRBJ2-3, with TRBD2 matching over 12 bases. The germline V gene has CDR1 SNHLY and CDR2 FYNNEI. The CDR3 length is 15 residues. The V gene end was trimmed by 6 bases and the J gene end by 4 bases; junction bases not matched to a gene: 5. The CDR3 DNA is TGTGCCAGCAGAGGACTAGCGGGAATCGCAGATACGCAGTATTTT. It is translated as CASRGLAGIADTQYF. Together with reference TRBV2 and TRBJ2-3, the CDR3 gives the full variable domain: EPEVTQTPSHQVTQMGQEVILRCVPISNHLYFYWYRQILGQKVEFLVSFYNNEISEKSEIFDDQFSVERPDGSNFTLKIRSTKLEDSAMYFCASRGLAGIADTQYFGPGTRLTVL.

The J gene is TRBJ2-5, the V gene TRBV28; D is perhaps TRBD1 (6 bases). Germline CDR1 MDHEN, CDR2 SYDVKM. The CDR3 has 14 amino acids. Deletions cut 4 bases from V and 3 bases from J, with 12 bases between. For the CDR3, the DNA is TGTGCCAGCAGTTCGCCGGACAGAAAAGAGACCCAGTACTTC. It translates to CASSSPDRKETQYF.

This clone is a singleton in its sample. This chain links TRBV27 with TRBJ2-1; 14 bases line up with TRBD2. There are 19 residues in the CDR3. Germline V lookup: CDR1 MNHEY, CDR2 SMNVEV (reference sequence). V shed 2 bases and J 9 bases; nucleotides not matched to a gene: 15. In nucleotides, the CDR3 is TGTGCCAGCAGTTTAGGCCGACTAGCGGGAGGGCCAGGTAGGAGTGAGCAGTTCTTC. Protein: CASSLGRLAGGPGRSEQFF.

The chain uses TRBV9 and TRBJ1-4; tentatively, D is TRBD1 (5 bases). The CDR3 has 14 amino acids. Germline V gene sequence: CDR1 SGDLS, CDR2 YYNGEE. Trimming took 0 bases from V and 8 from J, leaving 11 bases between them. The CDR3 spells CASSVGFGDEKLFF. As DNA, the CDR3 is TGTGCCAGCAGCGTAGGCTTCGGGGACGAAAAACTGTTTTTT.

The sample holds one count of this clone. This chain connects TRBV30 to TRBJ2-1; no clear D. V lost 0 bases, J lost 7 bases, and 10 bases lay in between. The CDR3 extends over 13 amino acids. Germline V gene data show CDR1 as GTSNPN and CDR2 as SVGIG (reference sequence). The CDR3 spells CAWSVLMYNEQFF. CDR3 nucleotide sequence: TGTGCCTGGAGTGTACTGATGTATAATGAGCAGTTCTTC.